The 16 T cell receptor beta chains listed next were all sequenced from one sample in a study of PD-1 blockade in classical Hodgkin lymphoma. Data came from immunoSEQ multiplex PCR; TCRdb stores just in-frame clones and leaves some out. The sample holds tens of thousands of clones, 93% seen once. No patient escaped relapse after autologous stem cell transplantation, and brentuximab vedotin exposure varied. The specimen was peripheral blood mononuclear cells (PBMCs), collected at baseline. These receptor sequences come from a human donor with classical Hodgkin lymphoma.

V and J are TRBV5-1 and TRBJ1-2; 9 positions match TRBD1. J lost 3 bases, V lost 7 bases, and 7 bases had no gene match. The CDR3 is 14 amino acids. CDR1 and CDR2 from the germline V gene are SGHRS and YFSETQ. DNA of the CDR3: TGCGCCAGCGAGGCCGGGACAGGGTACTATGGCTACACCTTC. Its protein is CASEAGTGYYGYTF.

The chain employs TRBV19 and TRBJ1-3; no clear D. V was clipped by 5 bases and J by 2 bases, with 7 bases between them. CDR1 is LNHDA, CDR2 SQIVND, per germline (reference sequence). The CDR3 loop spans 13 amino acids. CDR3 in DNA: TGTGCCAGTAGTTCGGGTCCTGGAAACACCATATATTTT. Its protein is CASSSGPGNTIYF.

The chain combines TRBV30 with TRBJ2-1; the match to TRBD2 covers 8 bases. Germline loops: CDR1 GTSNPN, CDR2 SVGIG (reference sequence). The J segment lost 8 bases and the V segment lost 1 base, leaving 13 bases of the junction unmatched. CDR3 size: 16 residues. The CDR3 region has the DNA TGTGCCTGGAGTGGATCGGAGCGGGGGTCAATAGATGAGCAGTTCTTC. It translates to CAWSGSERGSIDEQFF.

The J gene is TRBJ2-5, the V gene TRBV7-2; D is possibly TRBD1 (6 bases). Trimming took 5 bases from V and 5 from J, leaving 12 bases between them. Per the germline V gene, CDR1 is SGHTA and CDR2 is FQGNSA. The CDR3 runs to 13 residues. The CDR3 DNA is TGTGCCAGCAGCACACAGGGCCCGGAGACCCAGTACTTC. Its translation: CASSTQGPETQYF.

This clone has a single count. This chain links TRBV7-2 with TRBJ1-2; D call uncertain. V was pared by 1 base and J by 0 bases, with 9 bases between. This CDR3 is 15 amino acids long. Germline lookup yields CDR1 SGHTA and CDR2 FQGNSA. The CDR3 region is CASSLVGRPNYGYTF. CDR3 coding DNA: TGTGCCAGCAGCTTAGTAGGCAGACCTAACTATGGCTACACCTTC.

The chain uses TRBV2 and TRBJ1-1; D unresolved. This CDR3 spans 14 amino acids. V lost 1 base and J 1 base, leaving 7 bases between the germline ends. The germline CDR1 and CDR2 sequences are SNHLY and FYNNEI. CDR3 DNA sequence: TGTGCCAGCAGTGAAGAGCGCTCGAACACTGAAGCTTTCTTT. This translates into CASSEERSNTEAFF.

This chain connects TRBV2 to TRBJ2-3; 13 nucleotides match TRBD2. Germline loops: CDR1 SNHLY, CDR2 FYNNEI. The length of the CDR3 is 20 residues. Trimming at V came to 3 bases and at J to 0 bases, leaving 12 bases not matched to a gene. The DNA for the CDR3 is TGTGCCAGCAGTGACCCCCGACTAGCGGGGGGACCAAATAGCACAGATACGCAGTATTTT. Protein: CASSDPRLAGGPNSTDTQYF.

This clone appeared a single time. V and J are TRBV28 and TRBJ1-4; possibly TRBD1 for D (5 bases). The CDR3 sequence is 18 residues long. Germline V gene lookup returns CDR1 MDHEN and CDR2 SYDVKM. Trimming pared 3 bases from V and 6 bases from J, leaving 23 bases between. The CDR3 coding sequence is TGTGCCAGCAGTTTGTCCCGAAACCTGGCACAGGTCGATGAAAAACTGTTTTTT. Translated, it gives CASSLSRNLAQVDEKLFF.

The gene calls are TRBV27 and TRBJ2-4; D is perhaps TRBD1 (6 bases). The V gene's germline CDR1 is MNHEY and CDR2 SMNVEV (reference sequence). This CDR3 spans 13 amino acids. V lost 8 bases, J lost 6 bases, and 14 bases lay in between. CDR3 in amino acids: CASGQGHLNIQYF. The CDR3 DNA follows: TGTGCCAGCGGTCAGGGGCATTTAAACATTCAGTACTTC.

The sample holds one count of this clone. This chain connects TRBV4-1 to TRBJ2-7, with 11 positions matching TRBD1. V lost 0 bases to trimming and J lost 2 bases; unmatched junction nucleotides: 6. This CDR3 region has 17 residues. CDR1 is MGHRA and CDR2 is YSYEKL in the germline V gene. The CDR3 spells CASSQEDRDRGTYEQYF. The CDR3 DNA is TGCGCCAGCAGCCAAGAAGACCGGGACAGGGGGACCTACGAGCAGTACTTC.

This rearrangement joins TRBV28 to TRBJ1-2; no reliable D call. This CDR3 is 13 amino acids long. CDR1 is MDHEN and CDR2 is SYDVKM in the germline V gene. V lost 2 bases, J lost 1 base, and 5 bases lay in between. CDR3: CASSLPDNYGYTF. DNA for the CDR3: TGTGCCAGCAGTTTACCCGATAACTATGGCTACACCTTC.

V gene TRBV7-9 combines with J gene TRBJ2-7; 11 bases match TRBD1. The germline CDR1 and CDR2 sequences are SEHNR and FQNEAQ (reference sequence). This CDR3 has 17 residues. The J segment lost 0 bases and the V segment lost 5 bases, leaving 9 bases of the junction unmatched. The chain's CDR3 is CASSLGTGGFLSYEQYF. In nucleotides, the CDR3 is TGTGCCAGCAGCCTAGGGACAGGGGGTTTCCTCTCCTACGAGCAGTACTTC.

V usage is TRBV21-1 and J usage is TRBJ1-2; the table's D gene call, TRBD1, was not cross checked with the DNA. TRBV21-1 is termed a pseudogene. The CDR3 length is 16 residues. The CDR3 nucleotides are TGTGCCAGCAGCAACGGCAGGGCTCTAGATCCTAGGGGCTACACCTTC. Amino acid sequence: CASSNGRALDPRGYTF.

The rearrangement links TRBV13 to TRBJ2-3; TRBD2 might be the D (6 bases). The V gene lost 5 bases and the J gene lost 4 bases, with 16 bases spanning the gap. The CDR3 is 15 amino acids. Germline V CDR1 and CDR2: PRHDT, FYEKMQ (reference sequence). CDR3 in amino acids: CASSGPVWEADTQYF. CDR3 nucleotide sequence: TGTGCCAGCAGCGGACCGGTATGGGAGGCAGATACGCAGTATTTT.

This sequence joins TRBV29-1 and TRBJ2-6; the match to TRBD1 covers 9 bases. Trimming removed 6 bases from V and 3 bases from J; junction bases left unmatched: 12. CDR1 is SQVTM, CDR2 ANQGSEA, per germline. The CDR3 length is 17 residues. CDR3 protein: CSVGFWGQGIGANVLTF. The CDR3, as DNA: TGCAGCGTGGGCTTTTGGGGACAGGGAATTGGGGCCAACGTCCTGACTTTC.

The chain couples TRBV6-4 to TRBJ1-5; D not resolved. The CDR3 contains 14 residues. Germline CDR1 reads MRHNA; CDR2 reads SNTAGT. Trimming left V 0 bases short and J 6 bases short, with 9 bases between. This chain's CDR3 is CASSDSILSQPQHF. The CDR3 DNA sequence: TGTGCCAGCAGTGACTCCATATTGTCTCAGCCCCAGCATTTT.